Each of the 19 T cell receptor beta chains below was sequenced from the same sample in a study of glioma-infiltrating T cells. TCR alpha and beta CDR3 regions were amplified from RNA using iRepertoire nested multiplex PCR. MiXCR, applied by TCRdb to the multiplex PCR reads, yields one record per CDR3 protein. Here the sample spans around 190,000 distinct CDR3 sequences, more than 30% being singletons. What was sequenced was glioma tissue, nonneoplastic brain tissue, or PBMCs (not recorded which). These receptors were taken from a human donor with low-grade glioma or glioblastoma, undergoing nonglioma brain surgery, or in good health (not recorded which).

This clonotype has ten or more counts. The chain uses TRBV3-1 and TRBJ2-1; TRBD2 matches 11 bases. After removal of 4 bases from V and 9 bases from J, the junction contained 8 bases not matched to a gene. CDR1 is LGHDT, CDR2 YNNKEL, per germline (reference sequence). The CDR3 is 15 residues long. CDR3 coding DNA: TGTGCCAGCAGCCCACTACTAGCGGGAGTCGGTGAGCAGTTCTTC. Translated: CASSPLLAGVGEQFF.

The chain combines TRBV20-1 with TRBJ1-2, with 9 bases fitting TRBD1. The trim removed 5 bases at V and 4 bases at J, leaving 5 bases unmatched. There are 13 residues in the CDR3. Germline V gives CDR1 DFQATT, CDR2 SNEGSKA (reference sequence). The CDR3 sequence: CSAGTGGTYGYTF. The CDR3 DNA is TGCAGTGCTGGTACAGGGGGCACCTATGGCTACACCTTC.

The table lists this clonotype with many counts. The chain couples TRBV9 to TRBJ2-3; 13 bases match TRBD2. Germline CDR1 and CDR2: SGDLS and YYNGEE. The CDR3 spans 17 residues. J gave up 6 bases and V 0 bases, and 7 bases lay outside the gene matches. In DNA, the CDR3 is TGTGCCAGCAGCGTAGGCGAACTAGCGGGAGGGTTGGATACGCAGTATTTT. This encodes CASSVGELAGGLDTQYF.

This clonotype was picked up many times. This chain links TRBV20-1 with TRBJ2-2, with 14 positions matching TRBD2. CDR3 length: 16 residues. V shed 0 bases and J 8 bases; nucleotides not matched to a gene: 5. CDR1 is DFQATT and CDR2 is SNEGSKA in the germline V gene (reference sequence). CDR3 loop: CSARDSGLAGAGELFF. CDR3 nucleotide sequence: TGCAGTGCTAGAGACTCGGGACTAGCGGGAGCGGGGGAGCTGTTTTTT.

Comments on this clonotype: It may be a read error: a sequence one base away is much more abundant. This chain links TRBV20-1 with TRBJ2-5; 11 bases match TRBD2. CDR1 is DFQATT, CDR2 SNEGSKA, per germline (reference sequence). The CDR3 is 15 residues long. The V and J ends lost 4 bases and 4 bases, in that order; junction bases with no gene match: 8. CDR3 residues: CSATKLAGDGETQYF. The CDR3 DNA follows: TGCAGTGCTACTAAACTAGCGGGAGATGGAGAGACCCAGTACTTC.

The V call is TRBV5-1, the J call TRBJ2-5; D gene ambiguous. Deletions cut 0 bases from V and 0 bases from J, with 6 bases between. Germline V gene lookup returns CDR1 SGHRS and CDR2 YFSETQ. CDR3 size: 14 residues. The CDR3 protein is CASSLVQDQETQYF. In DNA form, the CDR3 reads TGCGCCAGCAGCTTGGTGCAGGACCAAGAGACCCAGTACTTC.

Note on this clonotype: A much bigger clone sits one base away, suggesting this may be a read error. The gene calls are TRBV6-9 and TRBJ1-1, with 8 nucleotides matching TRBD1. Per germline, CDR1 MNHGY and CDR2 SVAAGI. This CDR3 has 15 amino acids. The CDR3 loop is CATSWDRSLNTEAFF. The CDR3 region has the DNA TGTGCCACCAGTTGGGACAGGAGCCTGAACACTGAAGCTTTCTTT.

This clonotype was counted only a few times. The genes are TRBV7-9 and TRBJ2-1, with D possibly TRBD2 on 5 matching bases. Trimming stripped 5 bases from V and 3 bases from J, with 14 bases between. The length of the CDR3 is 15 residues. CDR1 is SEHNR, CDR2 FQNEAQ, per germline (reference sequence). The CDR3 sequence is CASSPRDRDYNEQFF. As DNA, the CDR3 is TGTGCCAGCAGCCCCCGGGATAGGGACTACAATGAGCAGTTCTTC.

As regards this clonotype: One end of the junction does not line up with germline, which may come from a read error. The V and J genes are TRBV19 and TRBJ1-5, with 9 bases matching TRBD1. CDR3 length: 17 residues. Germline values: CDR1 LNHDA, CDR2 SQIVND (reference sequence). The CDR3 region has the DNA TGTGCCGGTAGCCTTCCCGGGACAGGGAGGCAGCAACAGCCCCAGCATTTT. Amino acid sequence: CAGSLPGTGRQQQPQHF.

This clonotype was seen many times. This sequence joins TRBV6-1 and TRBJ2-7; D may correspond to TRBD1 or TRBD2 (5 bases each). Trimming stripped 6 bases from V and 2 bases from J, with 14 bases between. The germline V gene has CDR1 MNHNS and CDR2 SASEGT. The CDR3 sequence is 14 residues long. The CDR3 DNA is TGTGCCAGCAGAACCGGGGCAGAACCCTACGAGCAGTACTTC. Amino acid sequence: CASRTGAEPYEQYF.

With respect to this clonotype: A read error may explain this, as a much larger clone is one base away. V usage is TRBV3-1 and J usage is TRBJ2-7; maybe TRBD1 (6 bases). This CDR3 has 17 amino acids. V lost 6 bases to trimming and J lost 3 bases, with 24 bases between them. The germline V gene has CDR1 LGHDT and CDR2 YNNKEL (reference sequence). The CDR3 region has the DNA TGTGCCAGCAGTCTAGTATTCCGGAACAGGGTGCGCTACGAGCAGTACTTC. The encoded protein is CASSLVFRNRVRYEQYF.

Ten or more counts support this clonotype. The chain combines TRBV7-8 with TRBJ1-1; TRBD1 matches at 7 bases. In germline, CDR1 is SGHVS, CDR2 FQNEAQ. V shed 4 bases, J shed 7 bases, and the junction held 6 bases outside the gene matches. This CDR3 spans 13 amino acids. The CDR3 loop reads CASSSDRTGEAFF. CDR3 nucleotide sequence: TGTGCCAGCAGCTCAGATCGGACAGGTGAAGCTTTCTTT.

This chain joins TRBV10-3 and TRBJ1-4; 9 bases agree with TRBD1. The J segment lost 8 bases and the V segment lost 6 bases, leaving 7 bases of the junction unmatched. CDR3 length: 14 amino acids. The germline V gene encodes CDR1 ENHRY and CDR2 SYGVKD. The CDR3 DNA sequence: TGTGCCATCAGCGATGACAGGGGGGCAGAAAAACTGTTTTTT. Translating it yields CAISDDRGAEKLFF.

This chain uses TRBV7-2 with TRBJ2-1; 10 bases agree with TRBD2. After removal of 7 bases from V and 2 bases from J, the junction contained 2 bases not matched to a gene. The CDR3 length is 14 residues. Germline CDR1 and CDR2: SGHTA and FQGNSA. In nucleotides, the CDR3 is TGTGCCAGCACCCTAGCGGGAGCCTACAATGAGCAGTTCTTC. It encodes CASTLAGAYNEQFF.

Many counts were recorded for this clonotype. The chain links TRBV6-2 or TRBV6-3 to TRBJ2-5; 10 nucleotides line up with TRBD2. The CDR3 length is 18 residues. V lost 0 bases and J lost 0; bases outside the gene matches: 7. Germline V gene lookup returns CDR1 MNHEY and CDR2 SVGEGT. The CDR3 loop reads CASSYSPSGSGDQETQYF. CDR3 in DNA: TGTGCCAGCAGTTACTCGCCTAGCGGGAGCGGGGACCAAGAGACCCAGTACTTC.

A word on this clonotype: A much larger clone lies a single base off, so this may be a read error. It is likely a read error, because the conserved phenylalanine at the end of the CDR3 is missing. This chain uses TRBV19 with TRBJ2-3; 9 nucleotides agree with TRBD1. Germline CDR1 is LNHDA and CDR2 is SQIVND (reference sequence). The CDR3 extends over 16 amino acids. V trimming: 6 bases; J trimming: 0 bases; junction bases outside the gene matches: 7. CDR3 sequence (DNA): TGTGCCAGTAGCCGGGGGACAGGGACTAGCACAGATACGCAGTATTTG. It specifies CASSRGTGTSTDTQYL.

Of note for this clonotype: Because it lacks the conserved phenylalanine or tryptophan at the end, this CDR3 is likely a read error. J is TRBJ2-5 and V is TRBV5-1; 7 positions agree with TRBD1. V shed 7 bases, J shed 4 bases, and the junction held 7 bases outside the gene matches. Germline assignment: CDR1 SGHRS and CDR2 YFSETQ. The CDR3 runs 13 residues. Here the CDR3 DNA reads TGCGCCAGCCGAGCAGGGGGTGCAGAGACCCAGTACTTA. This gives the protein CASRAGGAETQYL.

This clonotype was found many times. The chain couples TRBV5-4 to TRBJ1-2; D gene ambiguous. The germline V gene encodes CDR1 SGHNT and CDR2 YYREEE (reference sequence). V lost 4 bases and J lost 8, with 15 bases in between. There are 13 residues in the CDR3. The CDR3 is CASSPPTSSGYTF. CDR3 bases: TGTGCCAGCAGCCCACCGACCAGCTCGGGCTACACCTTC.

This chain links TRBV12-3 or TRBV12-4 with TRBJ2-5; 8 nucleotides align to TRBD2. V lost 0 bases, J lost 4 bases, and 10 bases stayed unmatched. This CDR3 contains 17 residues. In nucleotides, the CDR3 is TGTGCCAGCAGTTTAGCTCCCTCCCGGGGGGGGTCAGAGACCCAGTACTTC. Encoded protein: CASSLAPSRGGSETQYF.